Each of the 19 T cell receptor beta chains below was sequenced from the same sample in a study of sequential checkpoint blockade in melanoma. Treatment: randomized to nivolumab then ipilimumab (arm A) or the reverse (arm B). The data were produced by immunoSEQ multiplex PCR, yet TCRdb's version contains in-frame clones alone and is incomplete. The sample consists of approximately 17,000 clones, 93% of them appearing once. Sequences were derived from CD8+ T cells sorted from blood (inferred from file names), sampled from a patient given nivolumab and ipilimumab in sequence. The receptors were sampled from a human donor with melanoma.

V is TRBV28 and J is TRBJ2-7, with TRBD1 as a possible D gene (5 bases). Germline lookup yields CDR1 MDHEN and CDR2 SYDVKM. Trimming took 5 bases from V and 5 from J, leaving 16 bases between them. The CDR3 has 14 amino acids. The DNA for the CDR3 is TGTGCCAGCAGTCCCCCTGGCAGGGCAGACGAGCAGTACGTC. This gives the protein CASSPPGRADEQYV.

The J gene is TRBJ1-5, the V gene TRBV4-3, with D unresolved. This CDR3 has 14 residues. With 4 bases removed from V and 5 bases from J, the gap between germline ends came to 12 bases. Germline V CDR1 and CDR2: LGHNA, YSLEER. The CDR3 DNA reads TGCGCCAGCAGCCCCCTTATCCCCCATCAGCCCCAGCATTTT. Translating gives CASSPLIPHQPQHF.

As for this clone: At one end, the junction sequence differs from germline, possibly due to a read error. V usage is TRBV5-4 and J usage is TRBJ1-1; D is undetermined. The germline V gene encodes CDR1 SGHNT and CDR2 YYREEE (reference sequence). CDR3 length: 14 amino acids. The CDR3, as DNA: TGTGCCAGCAGCTTGTCGCCGGGGAACGCTGAAGCTTTCTTT. It is translated as CASSLSPGNAEAFF.

The chain uses TRBV29-1 and TRBJ2-7, with 8 nucleotides matching TRBD2. V shed 4 bases and J 0 bases; nucleotides not matched to a gene: 2. The V gene's germline CDR1 is SQVTM and CDR2 ANQGSEA. The CDR3 sequence is 13 residues long. The CDR3 coding sequence is TGCAGCGTTGGACTAGCGAACTCCTACGAGCAGTACTTC. Translation: CSVGLANSYEQYF.

The gene calls are TRBV28 and TRBJ1-5, with unresolved D. The CDR3 totals 16 residues. The germline V and J ends were trimmed by 6 bases and 9 bases, with 24 bases remaining between them. Germline V lookup: CDR1 MDHEN, CDR2 SYDVKM. The CDR3 sequence is CASRPDPGFRAGPQHF. For the CDR3, the DNA is TGTGCCAGCAGACCGGATCCCGGATTCCGAGCGGGGCCCCAGCATTTT.

The chain combines TRBV4-2 with TRBJ2-2; tentative D call: TRBD1 (6 bases). Trimming removed 0 bases from V and 1 base from J, with 12 bases in between. The CDR3 length is 17 residues. Germline lookup yields CDR1 LGHNA and CDR2 YNFKEQ. CDR3 residues: CASSQEVGTLNTGELFF. The CDR3, as DNA: TGTGCCAGCAGCCAAGAGGTAGGGACACTGAACACCGGGGAGCTGTTTTTT.

The chain is built from TRBV5-8 and TRBJ2-2; perhaps TRBD1 as D (5 bases). The CDR3 length is 15 residues. Germline CDR1 is SGHTS and CDR2 is YDEGEE. Trimming cost V 1 base and J 4 bases, with 11 bases left between them. The CDR3 DNA reads as TGTGCCAGCAGCTTGAGGGCAGGGCCCACCGGGGAGCTGTTTTTT. It codes for CASSLRAGPTGELFF.

The CDR3: CASSFASVHEQYF. For the CDR3, the DNA is TGTGCCAGCAGTTTCGCTAGCGTCCACGAGCAGTACTTC. The chain has TRBV28 and TRBJ2-7; TRBD2 is a possible D gene (6 bases). V lost 3 bases and J lost 5, with 11 bases in between. CDR3 length equals 13 residues. Germline CDR1 reads MDHEN; CDR2 reads SYDVKM.

This chain connects TRBV4-1 to TRBJ2-2; D possibly corresponds to TRBD2 (6 bases). Trimming left V 0 bases short and J 2 bases short, with 16 bases between. The germline V gene has CDR1 MGHRA and CDR2 YSYEKL. The CDR3 loop spans 18 amino acids. The CDR3 DNA reads as TGCGCCAGCAGCCAAGATTCGTGGCAGGGACTTAACACCGGGGAGCTGTTTTTT. It translates to CASSQDSWQGLNTGELFF.

The CDR3 DNA sequence: TGTGCCATCGCGGGAGGGAATTACGAGCAGTACTTC. Translated: CAIAGGNYEQYF. The rearrangement joins TRBV10-3 to TRBJ2-7, with 9 bases identical to TRBD2. The CDR3 loop spans 12 amino acids. J was trimmed by 4 bases and V by 8 bases; bases with no gene match: 3. The germline V gene has CDR1 ENHRY and CDR2 SYGVKD.

This chain links TRBV28 with TRBJ1-2; D possibly corresponds to TRBD1 (6 bases). The germline V and J ends were trimmed by 7 bases and 4 bases, with 13 bases remaining between them. The CDR3 length is 13 residues. CDR1 is MDHEN, CDR2 SYDVKM, per germline. As DNA, the CDR3 is TGTGCCAGCACCATTAGGGGGATCTATGGCTACACCTTC. It specifies CASTIRGIYGYTF.

The chain uses TRBV27 and TRBJ2-7; D ambiguous. V lost 3 bases, J lost 0 bases, and 9 bases lay in between. Germline V gene data show CDR1 as MNHEY and CDR2 as SMNVEV (reference sequence). This CDR3 has 14 residues. The CDR3 DNA sequence: TGTGCCAGCAGTTTGAGAGAAAGCTCCTACGAGCAGTACTTC. This sequence encodes CASSLRESSYEQYF.

CDR3 coding DNA: TGTGCCAGCAGCTTATATGGCGGAAACACTGAAGCTTTCTTT. It yields the protein CASSLYGGNTEAFF. V is TRBV7-8 and J is TRBJ1-1; D is uncertain. The CDR3 extends over 14 amino acids. Trimming removed 2 bases from V and 2 bases from J, with 9 bases in between. Germline CDR1 is SGHVS and CDR2 is FQNEAQ.

The V gene is TRBV6-5, the J gene TRBJ1-1, with unresolved D. Germline values: CDR1 MNHEY, CDR2 SVGAGI. With 2 bases removed from V and 6 bases from J, the gap between germline ends came to 4 bases. This CDR3 has 11 amino acids. The DNA for the CDR3 is TGTGCCAGCAGTTACCTTTCTGAAGCTTTCTTT. As protein: CASSYLSEAFF.

V usage is TRBV6-1 and J usage is TRBJ1-1; 11 bases fit TRBD1. This CDR3 spans 12 amino acids. Trimming cost V 11 bases and J 5 bases; bases outside gene matches: 4. Germline CDR1 MNHNS, CDR2 SASEGT. Written as DNA, the CDR3 is TGTGCCGTAGGACAGGGGGCGACTGAAGCTTTCTTT. Protein: CAVGQGATEAFF.

The chain employs TRBV15 and TRBJ2-7; 9 bases agree with TRBD1. CDR3 length: 15 residues. The V gene's germline CDR1 is LNHNV and CDR2 YYDKDF (reference sequence). Losses at the gene ends were 0 bases for V and 6 bases for J; bases not matched to a gene: 6. DNA for the CDR3: TGTGCCACCAGCAGAGAGGGACAGGGCTCTTTCGAGCAGTACTTC. Its translation: CATSREGQGSFEQYF.

The chain uses TRBV9 and TRBJ1-2, with D tentatively TRBD1 (6 bases). Germline CDR1 SGDLS, CDR2 YYNGEE. Trimming took 5 bases from V and 5 from J, leaving 10 bases between them. The CDR3 is 12 amino acids. The CDR3 DNA is TGTGCCAGCAGGGACAGTATTTATGGCTACACCTTC. The encoded protein is CASRDSIYGYTF.

V and J are TRBV28 and TRBJ1-6; D gene uncertain. Trimming stripped 5 bases from V and 2 bases from J, with 16 bases between. Germline CDR1 is MDHEN and CDR2 is SYDVKM. This CDR3 is built from 17 residues. In DNA, the CDR3 is TGTGCCAGCAGTCCAAGCCCTAGAGTGACCTATAATTCACCCCTCCACTTT. Amino acid sequence: CASSPSPRVTYNSPLHF.

V and J are TRBV4-2 and TRBJ2-7, with TRBD2 matching over 14 bases. The CDR3 has 18 residues. Germline V lookup: CDR1 LGHNA, CDR2 YNFKEQ. V shed 0 bases and J 4 bases; nucleotides not matched to a gene: 8. The CDR3 region is CASSQEGQGLAGVYEQYF. The CDR3 coding sequence is TGTGCCAGCAGCCAAGAGGGCCAGGGACTAGCGGGAGTGTACGAGCAGTACTTC.